What follows are 7 T cell receptor beta chains derived from one specimen sequenced in a study of early T cells in non-severe SARS-CoV-2 infection. MiXCR was run by TCRdb on the 5' RACE reads, yielding one entry per CDR3 protein. The table has fewer than 35,000 distinct CDR3 sequences, around 4.4% seen once; the top ten hold approximately 10%. The sample consisted of whole blood. These receptors all stem from an adult who was a healthcare worker with PCR-confirmed SARS-CoV-2 infection or an uninfected control (not recorded which).

This clonotype was seen many times. The chain couples TRBV6-2 or TRBV6-3 to TRBJ2-1; D may be TRBD1 or TRBD2 (5 bases each). Germline values: CDR1 MNHEY, CDR2 SVGEGT. The CDR3 runs 12 residues. V was clipped by 5 bases and J by 14 bases, with 16 bases between them. The chain's CDR3 is CASSPPGAEEFF. DNA of the CDR3: TGTGCCAGCAGTCCTCCCGGGGCCGAGGAGTTCTTC.

This clonotype appeared many times. V usage is TRBV10-3 and J usage is TRBJ2-5; the D gene is possibly TRBD2 (6 bases). V gave up 3 bases and J gave up 7 bases, with 12 bases separating them. The CDR3 covers 13 residues. CDR1 and CDR2 from the germline V gene are ENHRY and SYGVKD. CDR3 in amino acids: CAISDSGAVTQYF. CDR3 coding DNA: TGTGCCATCAGTGATTCGGGAGCGGTGACCCAGTACTTC.

This clonotype is medium-sized within its sample. This CDR3 is CASSWTSGRASDEQFF. CDR3 DNA sequence: TGTGCCAGCAGCTGGACTAGCGGGAGGGCCTCGGATGAGCAGTTCTTC. This chain joins TRBV11-1 and TRBJ2-1; 15 bases are shared with TRBD2. V shed 4 bases, J shed 8 bases, and the junction held 6 bases outside the gene matches. The CDR3 is made up of 16 amino acids. Germline CDR1 SGHAT, CDR2 FQDESV (reference sequence). Drawing the rest from reference TRBV11-1 and TRBJ2-1, the complete variable domain is EAEVAQSPRYKITEKSQAVAFWCDPISGHATLYWYRQILGQGPELLVQFQDESVVDDSQLPKDRFSAERLKGVDSTLKIQPAELGDSAMYLCASSWTSGRASDEQFFGPGTRLTVL.

The chain uses TRBV12-3 or TRBV12-4 and TRBJ1-1; TRBD1 matches 12 bases. The trim removed 3 bases at V and 8 bases at J, leaving 13 bases unmatched. This CDR3 contains 17 residues. The CDR3 DNA sequence: TGTGCCAGCAGTTTGGGACAGGGGGCGCCCCGGAGGGGAGAAGCTTTCTTT. It codes for CASSLGQGAPRRGEAFF.

The chain has TRBV7-2 and TRBJ2-2, with TRBD2 matching over 9 bases. Germline loops: CDR1 SGHTA, CDR2 FQGNSA. CDR3 length: 14 residues. Trimming at V came to 5 bases and at J to 8 bases, leaving 6 bases not matched to a gene. The CDR3 DNA sequence: TGTGCCAGCAGCCCTAGCGGGACGTCAGGGGAGCTGTTTTTT. It is translated as CASSPSGTSGELFF.

The chain uses TRBV7-6 and TRBJ2-3; the match to TRBD2 covers 14 bases. Germline V lookup: CDR1 SGHVS, CDR2 FNYEAQ. The CDR3 sequence is 17 residues long. J was trimmed by 5 bases and V by 5 bases; bases with no gene match: 9. Here the CDR3 DNA reads TGTGCCAGCAGCCGACTAGCGGGAGGGCAACCGGTAGATACGCAGTATTTT. Translating it yields CASSRLAGGQPVDTQYF.

As to this clonotype: A clone one base away is much larger, so this may be a read error. This CDR3 reads CTSSQESLNTEVFF. CDR3 coding DNA: TGTACCAGCAGCCAAGAATCACTGAACACTGAAGTTTTCTTT. The chain combines TRBV3-1 with TRBJ1-1, with unresolved D. CDR3 size: 14 residues. Looked up from germline, CDR1 is LGHDT and CDR2 is YNNKEL (reference sequence).